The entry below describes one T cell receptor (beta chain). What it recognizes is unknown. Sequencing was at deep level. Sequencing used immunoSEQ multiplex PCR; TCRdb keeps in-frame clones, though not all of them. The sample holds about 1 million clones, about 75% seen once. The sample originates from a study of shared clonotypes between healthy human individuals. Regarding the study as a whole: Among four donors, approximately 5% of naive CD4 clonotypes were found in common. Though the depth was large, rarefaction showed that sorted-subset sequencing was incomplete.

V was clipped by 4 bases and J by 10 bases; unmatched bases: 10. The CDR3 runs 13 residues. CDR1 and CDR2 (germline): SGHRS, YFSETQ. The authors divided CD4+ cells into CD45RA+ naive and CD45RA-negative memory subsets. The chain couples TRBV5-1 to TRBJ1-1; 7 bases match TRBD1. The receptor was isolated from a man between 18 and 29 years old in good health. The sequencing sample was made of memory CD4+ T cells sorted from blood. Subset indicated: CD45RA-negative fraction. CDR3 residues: CASSQSEGAAAFF. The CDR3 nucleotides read TGCGCCAGCAGCCAATCGGAGGGGGCAGCAGCTTTCTTT.